The 10 T cell receptor beta chains below come from one sample, sequenced in a study of molecular identifiers for immune sequencing clone quantification. Each CDR3 protein is one row after TCRdb ran MiXCR on the PCR reads. The sample has about 500,000 distinct CDR3 sequences, 20% to 25% seen once. Source material: naive CD8+ T cells from blood, with Jurkat cell RNA spiked in. Subset described: FACS-sorted CD8+CD4-CCR7+CD45RA+ naive T cells. The receptor source for this set is a human donor in good health. Some libraries in this study had Jurkat cell RNA spiked in.

Concerning this clonotype itself: This sequence may be a read error, since a much larger clone differs from it by one base. The rearrangement joins TRBV7-9 to TRBJ2-7; weak D call: TRBD1 (6 bases). In germline, CDR1 is SEHNR, CDR2 FQNEAQ (reference sequence). Trimming took 5 bases from V and 6 from J, leaving 20 bases between them. There are 15 residues in the CDR3. The CDR3 DNA reads as TGTGCCAGCAGCCAGTCACGGAACAGGGTAGGCGAGCAGTACTTC. It yields the protein CASSQSRNRVGEQYF.

This clonotype was detected ten times or more. J is TRBJ2-2 and V is TRBV28; possibly TRBD1 for D (5 bases). The length of the CDR3 is 15 residues. The V gene's germline CDR1 is MDHEN and CDR2 SYDVKM. Trimming pared 7 bases from V and 1 base from J, leaving 13 bases between. The CDR3 coding sequence is TGTGCCAGCATTCAGAACACAGGGAACACCGGGGAGCTGTTTTTT. This codes for CASIQNTGNTGELFF. Drawing the rest from reference TRBV28 and TRBJ2-2, the complete variable domain is DVKVTQSSRYLVKRTGEKVFLECVQDMDHENMFWYRQDPGLGLRLIYFSYDVKMKEKGDIPEGYSVSREKKERFSLILESASTNQTSMYLCASIQNTGNTGELFFGEGSRLTVL.

This clonotype has a single count. The chain recombines TRBV30 with TRBJ1-6; D unresolved. V lost 3 bases to trimming and J lost 8 bases, with 14 bases between them. The CDR3 length is 14 residues. CDR1 and CDR2 from the germline V gene are GTSNPN and SVGIG (reference sequence). The CDR3 sequence: CAWRTLPKDSPLHF. The DNA of the CDR3 is TGTGCCTGGAGGACACTACCCAAGGATTCACCCCTCCACTTT.

This clonotype was detected many times. This sequence joins TRBV4-3 and TRBJ2-7; D assignment may be TRBD1 or TRBD2 (5 bases each). The germline CDR1 and CDR2 sequences are LGHNA and YSLEER. CDR3 length equals 15 residues. V was clipped by 0 bases and J by 2 bases, with 11 bases between them. CDR3 coding DNA: TGCGCCAGCAGCCAAGATTCGGGGACCGCCTACGAGCAGTACTTC. It yields the protein CASSQDSGTAYEQYF.

A note on this clonotype: The junction differs from germline at one of its ends, possibly a read error. The chain carries TRBV3-1 and TRBJ2-2, with D possibly matching TRBD2 (5 bases). The length of the CDR3 is 14 residues. Germline CDR1 LGHDT, CDR2 YNNKEL (reference sequence). DNA for the CDR3: TGTGCCAGCAGCGCGAATCTTGTTACCGGGGAGCCGTTTTTT. Amino acids: CASSANLVTGEPFF. Together with reference TRBV3-1 and TRBJ2-2, the CDR3 gives the full variable domain: DTAVSQTPKYLVTQMGNDKSIKCEQNLGHDTMYWYKQDSKKFLKIMFSYNNKELIINETVPNRFSPKSPDKAHLNLHINSLELGDSAVYFCASSANLVTGEPFFGEGSRLTVL.

This clonotype was observed at least ten times. The rearrangement links TRBV6-2 or TRBV6-3 to TRBJ2-2; 7 positions agree with TRBD1. V was clipped by 7 bases and J by 2 bases; unmatched bases: 10. The CDR3 totals 16 residues. Germline loops: CDR1 MNHEY, CDR2 SVGEGT. CDR3 sequence: CASKRTWDSNTGELFF. CDR3 DNA sequence: TGTGCCAGCAAACGAACGTGGGACAGCAACACCGGGGAGCTGTTTTTT.

Many counts were recorded for this clonotype. This chain joins TRBV30 and TRBJ2-1; the D is unclear. This CDR3 contains 12 residues. Germline loops: CDR1 GTSNPN, CDR2 SVGIG (reference sequence). V lost 1 base and J 13 bases, leaving 14 bases between the germline ends. The CDR3 nucleotides read TGTGCCTGGAGTGGGGCATCTCCCGTTCAGTTCTTC. It yields the protein CAWSGASPVQFF.

This clonotype was picked up many times. The rearrangement joins TRBV7-9 to TRBJ2-6, with 11 bases lining up with TRBD1. The CDR3 length is 18 residues. The V and J ends lost 6 bases and 4 bases, in that order; junction bases with no gene match: 11. Germline assignment: CDR1 SEHNR and CDR2 FQNEAQ (reference sequence). CDR3 bases: TGTGCCAGCAGGGCGGACAGGGGGCATAGCTTGGGGGCCAACGTCCTGACTTTC. Its protein is CASRADRGHSLGANVLTF.

The chain recombines TRBV4-3 with TRBJ1-5; perhaps TRBD1 as D (5 bases). Deletions cut 0 bases from V and 4 bases from J, with 10 bases between. Germline CDR1 is LGHNA and CDR2 is YSLEER. This CDR3 region has 15 residues. DNA of the CDR3: TGCGCCAGCAGCCAAGACAGGACAAATAATCAGCCCCAGCATTTT. It yields the protein CASSQDRTNNQPQHF.

In the case of this clonotype: Just one base apart from a much larger clone, this may be a read error. This chain uses TRBV4-3 with TRBJ1-1; D remains ambiguous. The CDR3 loop spans 16 amino acids. The germline V gene encodes CDR1 LGHNA and CDR2 YSLEER. CDR3 loop: CTSSQSGRAKNTEAFF. As DNA, the CDR3 is TGCACCAGCAGCCAGTCAGGACGGGCCAAGAACACTGAAGCTTTCTTT.